The 22 T cell receptor beta chains reported below all come from one sample, sequenced in a study of OX40 agonist ivuxolimab in advanced cancers. Profiling relied on immunoSEQ multiplex PCR, and the TCRdb table lists in-frame clones only, not all of them. This sample has 30,000 or so clones, with about 82% found just once. The sequencing here drew on CD4+ or CD8+ T cells sorted from blood, taken in a trial of the OX40 agonist ivuxolimab. The receptors shown here come from an adult with an advanced solid tumor such as melanoma, head and neck, liver or kidney cancer.

The chain uses TRBV27 and TRBJ2-2, with D perhaps TRBD1 (5 bases). CDR1 is MNHEY and CDR2 is SMNVEV in the germline V gene (reference sequence). The CDR3 length is 13 residues. Trimming took off 0 bases at V and 13 bases at J, with 12 bases between the two ends. CDR3 sequence: CASSLSNGARLFF. The CDR3 nucleotides read TGTGCCAGCAGTTTATCGAATGGGGCGAGGCTGTTTTTT.

V and J are TRBV4-1 and TRBJ2-7; 7 positions match TRBD2. CDR1 and CDR2 (germline): MGHRA, YSYEKL. CDR3 size: 15 residues. The ends lost 1 base at V and 2 bases at J; junction bases unmatched: 5. CDR3 in amino acids: CASSQVPGGTYEQYF. DNA for the CDR3: TGCGCCAGCAGCCAAGTTCCCGGGGGGACCTACGAGCAGTACTTC.

The table lists this clone with a count of one. The chain uses TRBV7-6 and TRBJ2-1; D gene uncertain. V lost 4 bases and J 6 bases, leaving 22 bases between the germline ends. The CDR3 runs to 17 residues. Per the germline V gene, CDR1 is SGHVS and CDR2 is FNYEAQ. CDR3 loop: CASSSADPRGAFNEQFF. Written as DNA, the CDR3 is TGTGCCAGCAGCTCAGCAGACCCACGAGGAGCTTTCAATGAGCAGTTCTTC.

The CDR3 protein is CASSWAGQGDEQYF. The CDR3 region has the DNA TGTGCCAGCAGTTGGGCGGGACAGGGGGACGAGCAGTACTTC. The chain carries TRBV27 and TRBJ2-7; the match to TRBD1 covers 11 bases. With 4 bases clipped from V and 5 bases from J, the junction kept 4 bases outside the gene matches. CDR1 is MNHEY, CDR2 SMNVEV, per germline (reference sequence). CDR3 length equals 14 residues.

This clone was found a few times. The chain combines TRBV5-6 with TRBJ2-5; D perhaps matches TRBD1 (6 bases). The germline CDR1 and CDR2 sequences are SGHDT and YYEEEE. V lost 3 bases to trimming and J lost 2 bases, with 14 bases between them. This CDR3 comprises 15 residues. CDR3 in amino acids: CASSSGVSLQETQYF. CDR3 sequence (DNA): TGTGCCAGCAGCTCAGGGGTCTCGCTTCAAGAGACCCAGTACTTC.

This clone has just one count. The gene calls are TRBV7-9 and TRBJ2-7, with 9 bases that match TRBD1. The CDR3 is made up of 14 amino acids. V trimming: 5 bases; J trimming: 6 bases; junction bases outside the gene matches: 8. The germline gives CDR1 SEHNR, CDR2 FQNEAQ (reference sequence). The CDR3 protein is CASSTTGTGTEQYF. Here the CDR3 DNA reads TGTGCCAGCAGCACGACCGGGACAGGGACCGAGCAGTACTTC.

The chain joins TRBV19 to TRBJ1-2; D unresolved. Trimming left V 1 base short and J 4 bases short, with 7 bases between. The CDR3 consists of 13 residues. Germline lookup yields CDR1 LNHDA and CDR2 SQIVND (reference sequence). DNA for the CDR3: TGTGCCAGTAGTATAGGGTATCCCTATGGCTACACCTTC. Translated: CASSIGYPYGYTF.

V and J are TRBV30 and TRBJ2-7; 9 nucleotides agree with TRBD1. The CDR3 is 14 residues long. Trimming took 8 bases from V and 3 from J; bases not matched to a gene: 11. Germline V lookup: CDR1 GTSNPN, CDR2 SVGIG (reference sequence). CDR3 in amino acids: CAGNGRDRVYEQYF. Here the CDR3 DNA reads TGTGCCGGGAATGGCCGGGACAGGGTCTACGAGCAGTACTTC.

The chain employs TRBV27 and TRBJ1-1; tentatively, D is TRBD1 (6 bases). In germline, CDR1 is MNHEY, CDR2 SMNVEV (reference sequence). This CDR3 spans 13 amino acids. The V gene lost 4 bases and the J gene lost 5 bases, with 11 bases spanning the gap. The CDR3 sequence: CASSSTGRTEAFF. The CDR3 DNA sequence: TGTGCCAGCAGTTCCACAGGGCGAACTGAAGCTTTCTTT.

The genes are TRBV27 and TRBJ2-7; TRBD1 matches 7 bases. The CDR3 consists of 15 residues. J lost 6 bases, V lost 5 bases, and 13 bases had no gene match. CDR1 and CDR2 from the germline V gene are MNHEY and SMNVEV (reference sequence). The CDR3 DNA reads TGTGCCAGCAGTCCACAGGGGTTTGGGGCTCTCGAGCAGTACTTC. Translating it yields CASSPQGFGALEQYF.

The gene calls are TRBV27 and TRBJ1-2, with D possibly matching TRBD1 (5 bases). The germline V gene has CDR1 MNHEY and CDR2 SMNVEV (reference sequence). V was shortened by 8 bases and J by 1 base, with 11 bases between the two germline ends. The CDR3 spans 13 residues. As DNA, the CDR3 is TGTGCCAGCGGGCCCGGGGGTAACTATGGCTACACCTTC. Residues: CASGPGGNYGYTF.

The chain is built from TRBV5-1 and TRBJ2-3, with no clear D. This CDR3 region has 14 residues. Trimming removed 7 bases at V and 2 bases at J, with 14 bases between. Germline CDR1 reads SGHRS; CDR2 reads YFSETQ. CDR3 bases: TGCGCCAGCGGCTCTGAGACCCACACAGATACGCAGTATTTT. This gives the protein CASGSETHTDTQYF.

This sequence joins TRBV5-6 and TRBJ2-1; 7 bases match TRBD2. CDR3 length equals 14 residues. V lost 0 bases and J lost 8; bases outside the gene matches: 5. Germline V gene sequence: CDR1 SGHDT, CDR2 YYEEEE. CDR3: CASSLGEGGHEQFF. The CDR3 DNA follows: TGTGCCAGCAGCTTGGGGGAGGGAGGCCATGAGCAGTTCTTC.

The chain links TRBV20-1 to TRBJ2-7; no clear D. The CDR3 loop spans 11 amino acids. V lost 5 bases, J lost 3 bases, and 8 bases lay in between. Germline V gene data show CDR1 as DFQATT and CDR2 as SNEGSKA (reference sequence). The CDR3 nucleotides are TGCAGTGCTCGGGCCGGCTACGAGCAGTACTTC. Translated: CSARAGYEQYF.

The chain combines TRBV4-1 with TRBJ1-1; D remains ambiguous. Trimming removed 5 bases from V and 4 bases from J, with 26 bases in between. The CDR3 runs to 18 residues. Germline-derived CDR1 and CDR2 are MGHRA and YSYEKL. The CDR3 DNA reads TGCGCCAGCAGCGACCGAGTGGGCGGAATGAATGATGGCACTGAAGCTTTCTTT. It yields the protein CASSDRVGGMNDGTEAFF.

The chain employs TRBV18 and TRBJ1-2, with D possibly TRBD1 on 5 matching bases. Germline V gene data show CDR1 as KGHSH and CDR2 as LQKENI. V dropped 0 bases and J dropped 5 bases, with 13 bases sitting between them. The CDR3 extends over 15 amino acids. This CDR3 is CASSPPKGAGYGYTF. CDR3 DNA sequence: TGTGCCAGCTCACCACCGAAAGGGGCGGGATATGGCTACACCTTC.

V gene TRBV6-5 combines with J gene TRBJ2-1; 8 positions match TRBD2. V lost 4 bases and J lost 9; bases outside the gene matches: 14. Germline CDR1 reads MNHEY; CDR2 reads SVGAGI. The CDR3 is 16 residues long. The CDR3 loop is CASSSWFGAGAREQFF. The CDR3 nucleotides read TGTGCCAGCAGTTCGTGGTTCGGAGCGGGAGCACGTGAGCAGTTCTTC.

The chain uses TRBV27 and TRBJ1-1; tentatively, D is TRBD1 (6 bases). Trimming took off 6 bases at V and 5 bases at J, with 13 bases between the two ends. The CDR3 is made up of 13 amino acids. In germline, CDR1 is MNHEY, CDR2 SMNVEV (reference sequence). CDR3 DNA sequence: TGTGCCAGCAGGATCGGGGGCGTAACTGAAGCTTTCTTT. Its protein is CASRIGGVTEAFF.

The chain combines TRBV19 with TRBJ2-7; maybe TRBD1 (6 bases). The germline CDR1 and CDR2 sequences are LNHDA and SQIVND (reference sequence). The CDR3 runs to 14 residues. V was trimmed by 5 bases and J by 0 bases, leaving 11 bases between them. The CDR3 DNA is TGTGCCAGTAGTTCTGGGGGCCGCTCCTACGAGCAGTACTTC. Translation: CASSSGGRSYEQYF.

The rearrangement joins TRBV9 to TRBJ2-4; 7 bases are shared with TRBD2. V dropped 1 base and J dropped 8; count of bases not matched to a gene: 6. The germline V gene has CDR1 SGDLS and CDR2 YYNGEE. The CDR3 sequence is 14 residues long. In DNA form, the CDR3 reads TGTGCCAGCAGCGTAAGCGGGGTGGGGCACATTCAGTACTTC. This codes for CASSVSGVGHIQYF.

V gene TRBV15 combines with J gene TRBJ1-4; D might be TRBD1 (6 bases). V was clipped by 4 bases and J by 6 bases, with 15 bases between them. Germline assignment: CDR1 LNHNV and CDR2 YYDKDF (reference sequence). The CDR3 covers 15 residues. CDR3 sequence: CATSKPQGLYEKLFF. The CDR3 DNA reads as TGTGCCACCAGCAAACCACAGGGTTTGTATGAAAAACTGTTTTTT.

The V call is TRBV6-1, the J call TRBJ1-3, with D uncertain. V was pared by 2 bases and J by 0 bases, with 11 bases between. The CDR3 runs 16 residues. Germline values: CDR1 MNHNS, CDR2 SASEGT. The CDR3 protein is CASSEWAFNSGNTIYF. The CDR3, as DNA: TGTGCCAGCAGTGAATGGGCCTTCAACTCTGGAAACACCATATATTTT.